These 3 T cell receptor beta chains were all obtained from the same sample, sequenced in a study of type 1 and type 2 diabetes patients. PCR was run on genomic DNA. Multiplex PCR with 30 forward and 13 reverse primers amplified the TCR beta CDR3. MiXCR was run by TCRdb on the multiplex PCR reads, yielding one entry per CDR3 protein. This sample has approximately 260,000 distinct CDR3 sequences; approximately 45% occur once, and the top ten carry around 13%. Material: peripheral blood mononuclear cells (PBMCs). Receptor source: a man between 18 and 29 years old with type 2 diabetes.

This clonotype was seen a handful of times. This chain connects TRBV5-1 to TRBJ1-1; 10 bases fit TRBD1. The J segment lost 6 bases and the V segment lost 4 bases, leaving 9 bases of the junction unmatched. The CDR3 totals 15 residues. The germline CDR1 and CDR2 sequences are SGHRS and YFSETQ. CDR3 residues: CASSLGPGQGSEAFF. The CDR3 nucleotides read TGCGCCAGCAGCCTAGGCCCGGGACAGGGGTCTGAAGCTTTCTTT. Based on the CDR3 plus reference TRBV5-1 and TRBJ1-1, the full variable domain is KAGVTQTPRYLIKTRGQQVTLSCSPISGHRSVSWYQQTPGQGLQFLFEYFSETQRNKGNFPGRFSGRQFSNSRSEMNVSTLELGDSALYLCASSLGPGQGSEAFFGQGTRLTVV.

The chain carries TRBV6-6 and TRBJ2-7; 7 nucleotides align to TRBD1. Germline trimming cut 6 bases from V and 1 base from J; bases unmatched to any gene: 6. This CDR3 region has 14 residues. Germline V CDR1 and CDR2: MNHNY, SVGAGI (reference sequence). The CDR3 region has the DNA TGTGCCAGCAGGGTGAGGACAGGATCCTACGAGCAGTACTTC. Protein sequence: CASRVRTGSYEQYF.

Written as DNA, the CDR3 is TGTGCCAGCAGCCCCGGCCCTGACAGGGGGCAAGCTTTCTTT. The encoded protein is CASSPGPDRGQAFF. The rearrangement joins TRBV9 to TRBJ1-1; 10 bases are shared with TRBD1. Germline CDR1 reads SGDLS; CDR2 reads YYNGEE. Losses at the gene ends were 4 bases for V and 9 bases for J; bases not matched to a gene: 9. This CDR3 has 14 amino acids.